This T cell receptor (beta chain) was captured by sequencing in a study of early T cells in non-severe SARS-CoV-2 infection. General observations from the study: VDJdb-based annotation leaned toward anti-spike CD8 responses and missed private and CD4 specificities.

The CDR3 runs 14 residues. Trimming took off 1 base at V and 0 bases at J, with 6 bases between the two ends. CDR1 and CDR2 (germline): MDHEN, SYDVKM. Individual cDNA molecules were tagged with unique molecular identifiers, the study reported. TCRdb re-analysed the 5' RACE reads in MiXCR, keeping a single row per CDR3 protein. The table shows tens of thousands of distinct CDR3 sequences, with roughly an eighth occurring only once. This clonotype was picked up many times. Its antigen is unidentified. This sequence joins TRBV28 and TRBJ1-2; D ambiguous. This sequence originates from an adult who was a healthcare worker with PCR-confirmed SARS-CoV-2 infection or an uninfected control (not recorded which). The sample comprised whole blood. The CDR3 region is CASSLFRANYGYTF. The CDR3 DNA reads as TGTGCCAGCAGTTTATTCAGAGCTAACTATGGCTACACCTTC.